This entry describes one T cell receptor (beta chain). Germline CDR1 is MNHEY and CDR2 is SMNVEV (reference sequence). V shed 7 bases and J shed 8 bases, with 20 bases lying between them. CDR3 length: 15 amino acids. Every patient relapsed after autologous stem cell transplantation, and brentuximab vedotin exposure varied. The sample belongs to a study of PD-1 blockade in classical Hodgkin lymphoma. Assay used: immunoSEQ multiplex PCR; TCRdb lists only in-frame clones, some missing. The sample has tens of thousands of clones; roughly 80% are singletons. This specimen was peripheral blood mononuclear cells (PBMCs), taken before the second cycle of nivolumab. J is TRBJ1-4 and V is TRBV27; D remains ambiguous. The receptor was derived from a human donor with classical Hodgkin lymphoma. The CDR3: CASTPKKRVGEKLFF. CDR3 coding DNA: TGTGCCAGCACACCTAAGAAACGCGTAGGAGAAAAACTGTTTTTT.